This T cell receptor beta chain was retrieved from a study of T cell repertoires in cytomegalovirus infection. The overall study: TCR beta signatures that were public indicated CMV infection and matching HLA type. Whole-study findings and limits: The study identified carriers of CMV plus the relevant HLA from cumulative public TCR beta family frequency. The response measured ex vivo was dominated by TCR beta clonotypes (HLA-C-restricted and CMV-specific).

V lost 5 bases, J lost 8 bases, and 11 bases stayed unmatched. The CDR3 sequence is 15 residues long. Germline CDR1 and CDR2: MNHEY and SMNVEV (reference sequence). This clonotype was seen a handful of times. Its antigen is currently unknown. TCRdb re-called the reads with MiXCR, one entry per CDR3 protein. The data show over 450,000 distinct CDR3 sequences, approximately 10% seen once. Specimen: PBMCs. The rearrangement links TRBV27 to TRBJ2-3; TRBD1 agrees at 9 bases. The clonotype comes from a human donor in good health (CMV status not recorded). Some clones in this sample may be carry-over from other donors' samples. CDR3 protein: CASSLRDRVVGTQYF. The CDR3 coding sequence is TGTGCCAGCAGTCTCCGGGACAGGGTTGTGGGTACGCAGTATTTT.